This T cell receptor (beta chain) was captured by sequencing in a study of CD8 T cells in ankylosing spondylitis (TCRdb year 2017). Describing the broader study: The study profiled T cell receptor beta repertoires in healthy donors and ankylosing spondylitis patients to find disease-linked TCR variants. The full study cohort was made up of 25 ankylosing spondylitis patients and about a hundred healthy donors. Samples of peripheral blood were taken, and for ankylosing spondylitis patients, synovial fluid was collected as well. Findings and caveats that apply to the study as a whole: Some motif variants had previously been reported in the synovial fluid and blood of reactive arthritis patients, which suggests shared mechanisms of disease initiation. In peripheral blood, the disease-linked clones were found at relatively low frequencies and had a CD8+ phenotype. A TCR beta motif made up of about eight highly homologous amino acid variants appeared to be characteristic of blood from ankylosing spondylitis patients. The disease-linked clones were reported as significantly enriched in matched synovial fluid samples from ankylosing spondylitis patients.

The junction carries 17 bases between V and J, which are trimmed by 2 bases and 3 bases respectively. The germline V gene encodes CDR1 SEHNR and CDR2 FQNEAQ (reference sequence). From its cysteine to its phenylalanine, the CDR3 spans 16 amino acids. Only the CDR3 DNA stays, 48 bases, in frame from base 1. This clonotype was detected many times. The antigen it recognizes is unknown. Base qualities are missing; no much larger clone stands one base away. The sequencer listed for this sample is Illumina HiSeq 2500. Quantitative 5'-RACE with molecular barcodes was the method used to prepare the TCR beta libraries. The source study handled its data this way. A new computational method, built on a probabilistic model of VDJ rearrangement, was used to identify disease-linked TCR variants. The public reads were quality trimmed at Q25 with fastp and then assembled into clones with MiXCR by TCRdb, keeping productive beta chains. Under each unique CDR3 protein, matching rows form one entry showing the most common genes and DNA. The authors' filters were not applied to this entry. Present in this sample are 200,000 or so distinct CDR3 sequences, about an eighth of which were seen just once. The top ten constitute roughly 11% of the sample.

This sequence uses TRBV7-9 and TRBJ2-7, with an unclear D gene assignment. The clonotype originates from a female donor with ankylosing spondylitis or in good health (not recorded which). The sample consisted of blood, either unsorted or a sorted T cell fraction (not recorded which). The CDR3 reads as follows: CASSLIARRTFYEQYF. The DNA is TGTGCCAGCAGCTTAATTGCGCGGCGCACGTTCTACGAGCAGTACTTC.